The clone carrying this T cell receptor beta chain was observed once. Trimming removed 4 bases from V and 12 bases from J; junction bases left unmatched: 12. In germline, CDR1 is MNHEY, CDR2 SVGEGT. The CDR3 length is 14 residues. No cell sorting was done before RNA was extracted from the tissue. The data derive from a study of tumor and adjacent non-tumor tissue in lung cancer. A modified ARM-PCR protocol with three rounds of nested PCR amplified TCRbeta. TCRdb passed the multiplex PCR reads through MiXCR, listing each CDR3 protein once. The repertoire consists of about 110,000 distinct CDR3 sequences, with 75% occurring once and the leading ten covering 35% to 40%.

The chain joins TRBV6-2 or TRBV6-3 to TRBJ2-1; 7 nucleotides line up with TRBD1. The material sequenced was lung tumor tissue. This clonotype was sampled from a woman aged 55-75 years with non-small cell lung cancer. The CDR3 region has the DNA TGTGCCAGCAGTTCTACAGGGGCCTACAGTGTGCAGTTCTTC. Amino acids: CASSSTGAYSVQFF.